The clone carrying this TCR beta chain was recorded a few times. Gene-specific TRAV and TRBV primers were used for first-strand cDNA, covering alpha and beta chains. PCR amplification of the TCRs was performed with Phusion for 15 to 25 PCR cycles, and it relied on a constant-region primer together with a V-primer adapter. TCRdb fed the reads into MiXCR, producing one record per CDR3 protein. The table lists 55,000 to 70,000 distinct CDR3 sequences, roughly 24% of them singletons. The data derive from a study of low-dose radiotherapy and immunotherapy resistance in tumors. The overall study: Fractions of 1 Gy went to Cohort 2 every two weeks, for 13 Gy over 26 weeks. Intravenous ipilimumab 1 mg/kg every six weeks was given with nivolumab 240 mg every two weeks. With cycle 1 day 1 as the start, patients took oral aspirin 300 mg daily for four cycles.

The time point here: before trial treatment. Donors received a regimen that comprised nivolumab, ipilimumab, aspirin, low-dose cyclophosphamide and low-dose radiotherapy. Losses at the gene ends were 2 bases for V and 7 bases for J; bases not matched to a gene: 10. From germline, CDR1 is LGHDT and CDR2 YNNKEL (reference sequence). There are 16 residues in the CDR3. The genes are TRBV3-1 and TRBJ2-1, with 8 bases fitting TRBD2. The sequences come from PBMCs, collected before treatment. This clonotype was sampled from a male donor with prostate cancer. The CDR3 here is CASSQISGGPGNEQFF. In DNA, the CDR3 is TGTGCCAGCAGCCAAATTTCGGGGGGGCCGGGGAATGAGCAGTTCTTC.